A single sample is the source of the 20 T cell receptor beta chains below, sequenced in a study of blood T cell repertoires in COVID-19. The method was immunoSEQ multiplex PCR; TCRdb's version includes in-frame clones alone and lacks a portion of them. Of about 160,000 clones listed, 75% to 90% are singletons. Sequenced sample: peripheral blood. The source is a human donor in a cohort sampled during active COVID-19.

CDR3 bases: TGTGCCAGCAGCCCCTCACGGGGACAGGGGGCCTCACCCCTCCACTTT. It encodes CASSPSRGQGASPLHF. This chain links TRBV7-2 with TRBJ1-6, with 12 bases matching TRBD1. V trimming: 5 bases; J trimming: 10 bases; junction bases outside the gene matches: 9. This CDR3 comprises 16 residues. The germline V gene encodes CDR1 SGHTA and CDR2 FQGNSA.

The chain recombines TRBV7-2 with TRBJ2-1; D is ambiguous. Trimming took off 5 bases at V and 7 bases at J, with 12 bases between the two ends. Looked up from germline, CDR1 is SGHTA and CDR2 is FQGNSA. The CDR3 is made up of 13 amino acids. Here the CDR3 reads CASSIFPRNEQFF. Written as DNA, the CDR3 is TGTGCCAGCAGCATTTTTCCTAGGAATGAGCAGTTCTTC.

This clone was observed once. The rearrangement joins TRBV27 to TRBJ2-3; D gene unclear. There are 15 residues in the CDR3. Looked up from germline, CDR1 is MNHEY and CDR2 is SMNVEV (reference sequence). Deletions cut 2 bases from V and 1 base from J, with 10 bases between. CDR3 region: CASSLAPSRTDTQYF. Here the CDR3 DNA reads TGTGCCAGCAGTTTAGCCCCCAGTCGCACAGATACGCAGTATTTT.

The chain couples TRBV21-1 to TRBJ2-1; the table gives TRBD2 as D, unverified against the DNA. TRBV21-1 counts as a pseudogene. The CDR3 is made up of 14 amino acids. This chain's CDR3 is CASSKAETAHEQFF. The CDR3, as DNA: TGTGCCAGCAGCAAAGCGGAGACTGCCCATGAGCAGTTCTTC.

The gene calls are TRBV27 and TRBJ2-7, with D unclear. The CDR3 sequence is 14 residues long. Looked up from germline, CDR1 is MNHEY and CDR2 is SMNVEV (reference sequence). V gave up 3 bases and J gave up 0 bases, with 9 bases separating them. This chain's CDR3 is CASSFSTLSYEQYF. The CDR3, as DNA: TGTGCCAGCAGTTTCTCAACTCTCTCCTACGAGCAGTACTTC.

J is TRBJ1-4 and V is TRBV11-3, with D hard to call. The germline CDR1 and CDR2 sequences are SGHNT and YENEEA. CDR3 size: 16 residues. Deletions cut 5 bases from V and 0 bases from J, with 13 bases between. The CDR3 DNA follows: TGTGCCAGCAGCCCCCCGCCGGGTACAACTAATGAAAAACTGTTTTTT. Translated, it gives CASSPPPGTTNEKLFF. Based on the CDR3 plus reference TRBV11-3 and TRBJ1-4, the full variable domain is EAGVVQSPRYKIIEKKQPVAFWCNPISGHNTLYWYLQNLGQGPELLIRYENEEAVDDSQLPKDRFSAERLKGVDSTLKIQPAELGDSAVYLCASSPPPGTTNEKLFFGSGTQLSVL.

The chain recombines TRBV5-1 with TRBJ1-1; no clear D gene. Trimming took off 4 bases at V and 0 bases at J, with 10 bases between the two ends. CDR1 SGHRS and CDR2 YFSETQ come from the germline V gene. The CDR3 runs to 14 residues. The CDR3 nucleotides read TGCGCCAGCAGCCGGGAACTAATGAACACTGAAGCTTTCTTT. This codes for CASSRELMNTEAFF.

This clone was observed at least ten times. This chain links TRBV30 with TRBJ1-6; 7 bases align to TRBD1. The J segment lost 9 bases and the V segment lost 4 bases, leaving 3 bases of the junction unmatched. The germline gives CDR1 GTSNPN, CDR2 SVGIG (reference sequence). The CDR3 spans 12 residues. CDR3 sequence reads: CAWTPGGSPLHF. The CDR3 coding sequence is TGTGCCTGGACCCCAGGGGGTTCACCCCTCCACTTT.

As DNA, the CDR3 is TGTGCCAGCAGCGTAGGAGGGTCACTAGCGATCAACTACAATGAGCAGTTCTTC. This codes for CASSVGGSLAINYNEQFF. This rearrangement joins TRBV9 to TRBJ2-1; 7 bases agree with TRBD2. The CDR3 is 18 residues long. V dropped 0 bases and J dropped 3; count of bases not matched to a gene: 12. Germline CDR1 and CDR2: SGDLS and YYNGEE. Based on the CDR3 plus reference TRBV9 and TRBJ2-1, the full variable domain is DSGVTQTPKHLITATGQRVTLRCSPRSGDLSVYWYQQSLDQGLQFLIQYYNGEERAKGNILERFSAQQFPDLHSELNLSSLELGDSALYFCASSVGGSLAINYNEQFFGPGTRLTVL.

V and J are TRBV28 and TRBJ1-5; D unclear. The germline CDR1 and CDR2 sequences are MDHEN and SYDVKM. V lost 3 bases and J 4 bases, leaving 19 bases between the germline ends. The CDR3 extends over 17 amino acids. Written as DNA, the CDR3 is TGTGCCAGCAGTTTCCCTCTTTTGCGGCAGATAAATCAGCCCCAGCATTTT. Protein product: CASSFPLLRQINQPQHF.

The gene calls are TRBV10-2 and TRBJ2-1; 7 positions match TRBD1. The length of the CDR3 is 16 residues. V shed 5 bases, J shed 5 bases, and the junction held 12 bases outside the gene matches. Per germline, CDR1 WSHSY and CDR2 SAAADI. The CDR3 reads CASSPNRGRWNNEQFF. The DNA for the CDR3 is TGCGCCAGCAGTCCAAACAGGGGAAGGTGGAACAATGAGCAGTTCTTC.

V gene TRBV27 combines with J gene TRBJ2-2, with D possibly being TRBD2 (6 bases). The CDR3 length is 14 residues. Germline CDR1 MNHEY, CDR2 SMNVEV (reference sequence). Trimming shortened V by 6 bases and J by 2 bases, and 10 bases separated the two germline ends. CDR3 residues: CASRPGLNTGELFF. The CDR3 DNA follows: TGTGCCAGCAGACCGGGACTCAACACCGGGGAGCTGTTTTTT.

The V gene is TRBV5-5, the J gene TRBJ2-7; 7 bases line up with TRBD2. Germline assignment: CDR1 SGHKS and CDR2 YYEKEE (reference sequence). The length of the CDR3 is 15 residues. Losses at the gene ends were 3 bases for V and 2 bases for J; bases not matched to a gene: 8. The CDR3 coding sequence is TGTGCCAGCAGCTGGGGGGGTGGCCCGACCTACGAGCAGTACTTC. This gives the protein CASSWGGGPTYEQYF. Full variable domain (outside the CDR3, taken from reference TRBV5-5 and TRBJ2-7): DAGVTQSPTHLIKTRGQQVTLRCSPISGHKSVSWYQQVLGQGPQFIFQYYEKEERGRGNFPDRFSARQFPNYSSELNVNALLLGDSALYLCASSWGGGPTYEQYFGPGTRLTVT.

This chain uses TRBV23-1 with TRBJ2-1, with 11 bases identical to TRBD2. TRBV23-1 is recorded as an ORF, its role being uncertain. V was clipped by 4 bases and J by 2 bases; unmatched bases: 7. The CDR3 loop spans 17 amino acids. The CDR3 here is CASSPVKTSGTYNEQFF. The DNA of the CDR3 is TGCGCCAGCAGTCCCGTAAAGACTAGCGGGACCTACAATGAGCAGTTCTTC.

The chain carries TRBV3-1 (or the pseudogene TRBV3-2) and TRBJ1-2; TRBD1 matches 8 bases. CDR1 and CDR2 from the germline V gene are LGHDT and YNNKEL (reference sequence). This CDR3 region has 13 residues. J gave up 8 bases and V 5 bases, and 7 bases lay outside the gene matches. CDR3 DNA sequence: TGTGCCAGCAGCACTTACCGGGACAGGGGCTACACCTTC. Translation gives CASSTYRDRGYTF.

The chain combines TRBV3-1 (or the pseudogene TRBV3-2) with TRBJ2-3; D not certain. Trimming took 0 bases from V and 11 from J, leaving 9 bases between them. CDR1 is LGHDT and CDR2 is YNNKEL in the germline V gene (reference sequence). This CDR3 region has 12 residues. This CDR3 reads CASSQENRGQYF. The CDR3 coding sequence is TGTGCCAGCAGCCAAGAAAACCGCGGGCAGTATTTT.

This clone was seen only once. This chain joins TRBV5-1 and TRBJ2-2; TRBD2 aligns across 8 bases. The germline CDR1 and CDR2 sequences are SGHRS and YFSETQ. With 0 bases clipped from V and 1 base from J, the junction kept 5 bases outside the gene matches. This CDR3 region has 17 residues. Here the CDR3 DNA reads TGCGCCAGCAGCTTGGCTCCGGGACTAGGGAACACCGGGGAGCTGTTTTTT. This gives the protein CASSLAPGLGNTGELFF.

This clone was seen just once. The V and J genes are TRBV6-6 and TRBJ2-5; D may be TRBD2 (7 bases). CDR1 MNHNY and CDR2 SVGAGI come from the germline V gene (reference sequence). Trimming cost V 6 bases and J 7 bases, with 21 bases left between them. CDR3 length: 15 residues. The CDR3 is CASSPPAGARGTQYF. CDR3 bases: TGTGCCAGCAGCCCCCCCGCGGGGGCCCGAGGGACCCAGTACTTC.

The CDR3, as DNA: TGTGCCATCAGTGAGTCCCCAGGACTAGCTGGGGAGACCCAGTACTTC. It specifies CAISESPGLAGETQYF. The chain is built from TRBV10-3 and TRBJ2-5; TRBD2 matches at 8 bases. The CDR3 runs 16 residues. CDR1 is ENHRY and CDR2 is SYGVKD in the germline V gene. Trimming cost V 0 bases and J 5 bases; bases outside gene matches: 8.

The chain employs TRBV7-6 and TRBJ2-3, with TRBD2 matching over 10 bases. Trimming cost V 5 bases and J 4 bases; bases outside gene matches: 12. CDR3 length: 17 amino acids. Germline values: CDR1 SGHVS, CDR2 FNYEAQ. The CDR3 sequence is CASSGRLAGQGSDTQYF. The CDR3, as DNA: TGTGCCAGCAGCGGCCGACTAGCGGGCCAGGGTTCAGATACGCAGTATTTT.